Listed below are T cell receptor beta chains from one sample, sequenced in a study of blood T cell repertoires in COVID-19. Produced via immunoSEQ multiplex PCR; TCRdb's table is partial and in-frame only. This sample has approximately 320,000 clones, with roughly 90% found just once. Specimen: PBMCs or T cells enriched from blood (not recorded which). The receptors stem from a man aged 55 to 70 who had recovered from COVID-19. The CDR3 runs from the conserved cysteine through the conserved F or W. A D gene is named only where the DNA matches it firmly. The size of a clone is reported for some rows only, either as once, few or many, or as a class for expanded clones.

abundance	j_gene	d_gene	v_gene	CDR3nt	CDR3aa
-	TRBJ1-5	-	TRBV6-5	TGTGCCAGCAGTTACACCTGGGGGGGCAATCAGCCCCAGCATTTT	CASSYTWGGNQPQHF
-	TRBJ2-6	TRBD1	TRBV29-1	TGCAGCGTTGAAGGGGACAGGGGGCCTGGGGCCAACGTCCTGACTTTC	CSVEGDRGPGANVLTF
-	TRBJ2-1	TRBD1	TRBV12-3/TRBV12-4	TGTGCCAGCAGTTTTGCAGGGGGCGTTGAGCAGTTCTTC	CASSFAGGVEQFF
-	TRBJ1-2	-	TRBV18	TGTGCCAGCTCGCCGGACTCTACGAAGGCCTATGGCTACACCTTC	CASSPDSTKAYGYTF
-	TRBJ1-5	TRBD1	TRBV7-8	TGTGCCAGCAGCTCCGACAGGGGGCTGAATCAGCCCCAGCATTTT	CASSSDRGLNQPQHF
-	TRBJ2-7	-	TRBV7-8	TGTGCCAGCAGCGCCCCGGTCCGGATAGCACCATACGAGCAGTACTTC	CASSAPVRIAPYEQYF
-	TRBJ2-1	TRBD2	TRBV18	TGTGCCAGCTCACCACCGGGGTTGGCGGGGGGGCCTCATGAGCAGTTCTTC	CASSPPGLAGGPHEQFF
-	TRBJ2-7	-	TRBV7-8	TGTGCCAGCAGCTTAGCGCGCTTCTACGAGCAGTACTTC	CASSLARFYEQYF
-	TRBJ1-3	-	TRBV2	TGTGCCAGCAGTGAAGGTCCACCCAGTGTACACACCATATATTTT	CASSEGPPSVHTIYF
-	TRBJ1-6	-	TRBV25-1	TGTGCCAGCAGAGAAACAGGCAAGAATTCACCCCTCCACTTT	CASRETGKNSPLHF
once	TRBJ2-5	-	TRBV7-9	TGTGCCAGCAGCTTAGTAGCGTTTATACAAGAGACCCAGTACTTC	CASSLVAFIQETQYF
-	TRBJ1-4	-	TRBV9	TGTGCCAGCAGCCCGGGGGGCACGCGGAATGAAAAACTGTTTTTT	CASSPGGTRNEKLFF
-	TRBJ2-3	-	TRBV11-2	TGTGCCAGCAGCTCACCCTCAGCGGCAGATACGCAGTATTTT	CASSSPSAADTQYF